Below are 11 T cell receptor beta chains sequenced from a single sample in a study of cytomegalovirus exposure and HLA in healthy donors (TCRdb year 2017). Receptor amplification or capture employed the immunoSEQ multiplex PCR assay. For the multiplex PCR, a mixture combining 60 forward primers for TCR Vbeta segments and 13 reverse primers for TCR Jbeta segments was used. TCRdb mirrors the immuneACCESS table, restricted to in-frame sequences. Some clones are absent from its copies; in checked studies, under half trace to an unresolved V gene, and the reason for the others is unknown. The sample table shows around 150,000 clones, and about 80% are seen once. Clones ranked in the top ten supply 2% to 2.5% of the sample. Sequenced input: PBMCs. The source is a man aged 35 to 55 in good health and CMV-seronegative.

There are a few counts of this clone. The chain employs TRBV10-3 and TRBJ1-1; D remains ambiguous. The germline CDR1 and CDR2 sequences are ENHRY and SYGVKD. The CDR3 has 13 residues. V was cut by 11 bases and J by 1 base, with 14 bases left in between. The CDR3 loop is CALSAGKNTEAFF. In nucleotides, the CDR3 is TGTGCCCTTTCAGCCGGGAAGAACACTGAAGCTTTCTTT.

J is TRBJ2-7 and V is TRBV21-1; the D call of TRBD2 is as the table states it, not checked on the DNA. TRBV21-1 is classified as a pseudogene. The CDR3 runs to 17 residues. DNA for the CDR3: TGTGCCAGCAGCAATCCGTTAGCGGGAGGAGGTTCCTACGAGCAGTACTTC. Protein product: CASSNPLAGGGSYEQYF.

V usage is TRBV20-1 and J usage is TRBJ1-2, with a tentative D call TRBD1 (5 bases). Trimming removed 0 bases at V and 7 bases at J, with 6 bases between. There are 11 residues in the CDR3. Germline-derived CDR1 and CDR2 are DFQATT and SNEGSKA (reference sequence). CDR3 sequence: CSAREGAGYTF. DNA for the CDR3: TGCAGTGCTAGAGAAGGGGCTGGCTACACCTTC.

The rearrangement links TRBV6-5 to TRBJ1-5; TRBD1 matches at 11 bases. This CDR3 spans 15 amino acids. Germline CDR1 MNHEY, CDR2 SVGAGI. The trim removed 6 bases at V and 7 bases at J, leaving 8 bases unmatched. CDR3 loop: CASSPDRGPEQPQHF. CDR3 bases: TGTGCCAGCAGCCCGGACAGGGGGCCGGAACAGCCCCAGCATTTT.

V is TRBV18 and J is TRBJ2-1; a possible D gene is TRBD2 (6 bases). The length of the CDR3 is 17 residues. The germline V gene has CDR1 KGHSH and CDR2 LQKENI. The ends were cut back, 6 bases at V and 4 bases at J, with 22 bases in the middle. The CDR3 bases are TGTGCCAGCTCCAACGTGAACTCCCGGGCGGGGTACAATGAGCAGTTCTTC. Protein: CASSNVNSRAGYNEQFF.

This clone was observed a few times. V and J are TRBV30 and TRBJ2-7; 12 bases map to TRBD2. V was pared by 0 bases and J by 2 bases, with 5 bases of the junction left unmatched. Germline loops: CDR1 GTSNPN, CDR2 SVGIG (reference sequence). The CDR3 length is 16 residues. The CDR3 sequence is CAWSVRLAGGPYEQYF. The CDR3 DNA reads TGTGCCTGGAGTGTAAGGCTAGCGGGAGGGCCCTACGAGCAGTACTTC.

The CDR3 nucleotides read TGTGCCAGCTCCCAAGGACAGATCTCTAACTATGGCTACACCTTC. Its translation is CASSQGQISNYGYTF. The chain employs TRBV25-1 and TRBJ1-2; maybe TRBD1 (6 bases). V gave up 8 bases and J gave up 0 bases, with 16 bases separating them. This CDR3 is 15 amino acids long. Per the germline V gene, CDR1 is MGHDK and CDR2 is SYGVNS.

The gene calls are TRBV6-5 and TRBJ1-2; 9 bases are shared with TRBD1. The V gene end was trimmed by 5 bases and the J gene end by 3 bases; junction bases not matched to a gene: 4. CDR3 length: 14 amino acids. Germline CDR1 is MNHEY and CDR2 is SVGAGI. This CDR3 reads CASSADRGDYGYTF. In DNA form, the CDR3 reads TGTGCCAGCAGTGCGGACAGGGGCGACTATGGCTACACCTTC.

The V and J genes are TRBV7-9 and TRBJ2-2; TRBD2 aligns across 7 bases. Germline V gives CDR1 SEHNR, CDR2 FQNEAQ (reference sequence). V was clipped by 0 bases and J by 5 bases; unmatched bases: 6. This CDR3 is 16 amino acids long. The CDR3 nucleotides read TGTGCCAGCAGCTTAGCGGCGGGGGTCAGGACCGGGGAGCTGTTTTTT. Its translation is CASSLAAGVRTGELFF. Combining the CDR3 with reference TRBV7-9 and TRBJ2-2 gives the whole variable domain DTGVSQNPRHKITKRGQNVTFRCDPISEHNRLYWYRQTLGQGPEFLTYFQNEAQLEKSRLLSDRFSAERPKGSFSTLEIQRTEQGDSAMYLCASSLAAGVRTGELFFGEGSRLTVL.

The chain joins TRBV21-1 to TRBJ2-7; the table's D call, TRBD2, has no DNA check behind it. TRBV21-1 is a listed pseudogene. CDR3 size: 9 residues. The CDR3 here is CASGRVQYF. The CDR3 DNA follows: TGTGCCAGCGGTCGGGTGCAGTACTTC.

The chain combines TRBV7-8 with TRBJ2-1; no clear D gene. The CDR3 extends over 15 amino acids. From germline, CDR1 is SGHVS and CDR2 FQNEAQ. The V gene lost 1 base and the J gene lost 6 bases, with 13 bases spanning the gap. The CDR3 DNA sequence: TGTGCCAGCAGCTTAGGGGCCCTGAGTAGCAATGAGCAGTTCTTC. Its translation is CASSLGALSSNEQFF. The whole variable domain, remainder taken from reference TRBV7-8 and TRBJ2-1, is GAGVSQSPRYKVAKRGQDVALRCDPISGHVSLFWYQQALGQGPEFLTYFQNEAQLDKSGLPSDRFFAERPEGSVSTLKIQRTQQEDSAVYLCASSLGALSSNEQFFGPGTRLTVL.